This T cell receptor (beta chain) comes out of a study of cytomegalovirus exposure and HLA in healthy donors. The V gene lost 5 bases and the J gene lost 5 bases, with 12 bases spanning the gap. CDR1 SGHVS and CDR2 FNYEAQ come from the germline V gene. CDR3 length: 13 residues. The PCR ran on 60 Vbeta and 13 Jbeta primers. Clones were read by immunoSEQ multiplex PCR, and TCRdb kept only the in-frame ones, dropping some. Here the sample table reports tens of thousands of clones. With respect to this clone: Its antigen is unknown.

Findings and limits, study-wide: Reportedly, cytomegalovirus status was diagnosed with high sensitivity and specificity. The study labeled approximately 150 TCR beta chains cytomegalovirus-associated. The authors later linked a missense DCLRE1C variant to TCR beta V- and J-gene trimming. Donors were assumed by presence/absence analyses to have roughly uniform sequencing depth.

This receptor was taken from a woman aged 30 to 39 in good health and CMV-seropositive. The sequenced sample was PBMCs. The chain uses TRBV7-6 and TRBJ2-5, with D perhaps matching TRBD2 (5 bases). The CDR3 DNA reads TGTGCCAGCAGCCCACTAGGGCTGGAGACCCAGTACTTC. Translating gives CASSPLGLETQYF.